This T cell receptor beta chain was captured by sequencing in a study of blood T cell repertoires in COVID-19. Study summary: Spain, Italy and the United States supplied samples that represented acute and convalescent COVID-19.

The junction had 11 bases not matched to a gene; V was cut back by 5 bases and J by 2 bases. Germline CDR1 reads PRHDT; CDR2 reads FYEKMQ (reference sequence). This CDR3 has 17 residues. The authors' processing: Nucleated cell number was recorded as an estimate derived from reference gene primer amplification. Sequencing was performed with immunoSEQ multiplex PCR; in TCRdb, only in-frame clones are kept and a portion is missing. That table is the source of V, J and clone size, and D and trimming were worked out from the DNA. The sample consists of about 270,000 clones, approximately 84% of them appearing once.

The clonotype comes from a human donor in a cohort sampled during active COVID-19. The specimen sequenced was peripheral blood. This chain uses TRBV13 with TRBJ1-1, with TRBD1 identical over 10 bases. CDR3 sequence (DNA): TGTGCCAGCAGCAACCGGGACAGGGGATTGAGAAACACTGAAGCTTTCTTT. This codes for CASSNRDRGLRNTEAFF.